This TCR beta chain was found in a study of cytomegalovirus exposure and HLA in healthy donors. 13 Jbeta primers and 60 Vbeta primers were used for the PCR. The method was immunoSEQ multiplex PCR; TCRdb's version includes in-frame clones alone and lacks a portion of them. The repertoire holds 70,000 to 95,000 clones, about three fifths seen once, with about 5% in the top ten. In germline, CDR1 is KGHSY, CDR2 FQNENV. V was pared by 4 bases and J by 4 bases, with 5 bases of the junction left unmatched. This CDR3 is 15 amino acids long. Note on this clone: Its antigen is currently unknown.

Study findings and constraints: Sequencing artifact likely explains a cluster of highly shared sequence variants. HLA allele associations emerged for 17,000 or so TCR beta sequences in a later analysis, at 0.05 false discovery rate. Available immune exposure information was restricted to CMV serostatus only.

The specimen was PBMCs. The rearrangement links TRBV16 to TRBJ2-2; the match to TRBD1 covers 8 bases. The receptor was isolated from a woman in her 30s in good health and CMV-seropositive. The CDR3 nucleotides read TGTGCCAGCAGCCTTGGACAGGGATCCACCGGGGAGCTGTTTTTT. Its protein product is CASSLGQGSTGELFF.